This entry lists 22 T cell receptor beta chains sequenced from one sample in a study of cytomegalovirus exposure and HLA in healthy donors. Clones were read by immunoSEQ multiplex PCR, and TCRdb kept only the in-frame ones, dropping some. The sample has about 160,000 clones; approximately 96% are singletons. Sequenced sample: PBMCs. These receptors were collected from a woman in her late teens or twenties in good health and CMV-seronegative.

This chain links TRBV5-6 with TRBJ2-5, with a possible D match to TRBD2 (5 bases). CDR1 and CDR2 from the germline V gene are SGHDT and YYEEEE. CDR3 length equals 14 residues. Between the trimmed V and J ends, which lost 4 bases and 4 bases, there was a span of 14 bases. The CDR3 nucleotides read TGTGCCAGCAGCGTCGGGGTTTTGTCAGAGACCCAGTACTTC. This gives the protein CASSVGVLSETQYF.

The rearrangement links TRBV18 to TRBJ2-1, with D perhaps TRBD2 (6 bases). With 3 bases removed from V and 10 bases from J, the gap between germline ends came to 19 bases. From germline, CDR1 is KGHSH and CDR2 LQKENI. The CDR3 runs 15 residues. DNA for the CDR3: TGTGCCAGCTCACCTTTAGGTCAGGGAGGTTGGGAGCAGTTCTTC. The encoded protein is CASSPLGQGGWEQFF.

The chain combines TRBV7-2 with TRBJ1-2; 8 nucleotides match TRBD1. Germline-derived CDR1 and CDR2 are SGHTA and FQGNSA. The V and J ends lost 5 bases and 0 bases, in that order; junction bases with no gene match: 11. CDR3 length: 17 amino acids. In nucleotides, the CDR3 is TGTGCCAGCAGCCAAGGACAGGGAAGACAAGCTAACTATGGCTACACCTTC. Protein sequence: CASSQGQGRQANYGYTF.

The chain uses TRBV9 and TRBJ2-3, with D tentatively TRBD2 (6 bases). The V and J ends lost 0 bases and 6 bases respectively, with 11 bases between them. CDR3 length equals 14 residues. The germline V gene has CDR1 SGDLS and CDR2 YYNGEE. DNA of the CDR3: TGTGCCAGCAGCGTAGAGACTAGTCCGGATACGCAGTATTTT. Residues: CASSVETSPDTQYF.

V gene TRBV4-2 combines with J gene TRBJ1-1; D is possibly TRBD1 (6 bases). Germline assignment: CDR1 LGHNA and CDR2 YNFKEQ. With 1 base removed from V and 5 bases from J, the gap between germline ends came to 17 bases. The CDR3 totals 16 residues. The CDR3 coding sequence is TGTGCCAGCAGCCAAGGGCAATACAGGGCTTATACTGAAGCTTTCTTT. Its translation: CASSQGQYRAYTEAFF.

This clone was detected only once. The chain couples TRBV7-9 to TRBJ1-4, with D possibly matching TRBD1 (5 bases). Germline V gene sequence: CDR1 SEHNR, CDR2 FQNEAQ (reference sequence). The CDR3 totals 12 residues. The V end was cut by 5 bases, the J end by 8 bases, with 9 bases between. CDR3 nucleotide sequence: TGTGCCAGCAGCCTGACAGAAGAAAAACTGTTTTTT. Encoded protein: CASSLTEEKLFF.

The chain recombines TRBV7-2 with TRBJ1-2; TRBD1 matches at 7 bases. J lost 0 bases, V lost 0 bases, and 4 bases had no gene match. CDR3 length: 16 amino acids. Germline V gene data show CDR1 as SGHTA and CDR2 as FQGNSA. CDR3 coding DNA: TGTGCCAGCAGCTTAGCGGGGACAGCTCCTAACTATGGCTACACCTTC. It encodes CASSLAGTAPNYGYTF. Full variable domain (rest looked up from reference TRBV7-2 and TRBJ1-2): GAGVSQSPSNKVTEKGKDVELRCDPISGHTALYWYRQSLGQGLEFLIYFQGNSAPDKSGLPSDRFSAERTGGSVSTLTIQRTQQEDSAVYLCASSLAGTAPNYGYTFGSGTRLTVV.

The chain links TRBV29-1 to TRBJ2-7; D may be TRBD2 (5 bases). The CDR3 consists of 12 residues. V gave up 3 bases and J gave up 3 bases, with 9 bases separating them. CDR1 is SQVTM, CDR2 ANQGSEA, per germline. The DNA for the CDR3 is TGCAGCGTTGAGGAGGCCGACTACGAGCAGTACTTC. Its translation is CSVEEADYEQYF.

This chain uses TRBV4-1 with TRBJ1-6; 8 nucleotides agree with TRBD1. The CDR3 is 16 amino acids. V was clipped by 2 bases and J by 1 base; unmatched bases: 1. Germline V lookup: CDR1 MGHRA, CDR2 YSYEKL. The CDR3, as DNA: TGCGCCAGCAGCCAAACAGGGGGGTCCTATAATTCACCCCTCCACTTT. Its protein is CASSQTGGSYNSPLHF.

This rearrangement joins TRBV6-5 to TRBJ1-4; D unresolved. V lost 5 bases to trimming and J lost 6 bases, with 13 bases between them. CDR1 is MNHEY, CDR2 SVGAGI, per germline. CDR3 length: 14 amino acids. CDR3 loop: CASSLGLPYEKLFF. The CDR3 DNA follows: TGTGCCAGCAGTCTAGGCCTCCCCTATGAAAAACTGTTTTTT.

The rearrangement uses TRBV7-6 and TRBJ1-1; the D gene is possibly TRBD1 (5 bases). CDR1 is SGHVS and CDR2 is FNYEAQ in the germline V gene. CDR3 size: 13 residues. Trimming shortened V by 5 bases and J by 10 bases, and 17 bases separated the two germline ends. The CDR3 DNA reads as TGTGCCAGCAGCGTTGAAGGGGCGGGGGGAGCTTTCTTT. Amino acids: CASSVEGAGGAFF.

Details on this clone: The same CDR3 is also encoded by other DNA sequences in this sample. The CDR3 DNA reads TGTGCCTGGACAGGGGGTAACTATGGCTACACCTTC. Encoded protein: CAWTGGNYGYTF. This chain uses TRBV30 with TRBJ1-2; 7 bases are a match to TRBD1. With 4 bases clipped from V and 1 base from J, the junction kept 0 bases outside the gene matches. This CDR3 is built from 12 residues. Germline V CDR1 and CDR2: GTSNPN, SVGIG (reference sequence).

This clone has only one observation. In DNA form, the CDR3 reads TGTGCCAGCACCCCAGGGGGCTCTGGAAACACCATATATTTT. Translated, it gives CASTPGGSGNTIYF. V usage is TRBV6-5 and J usage is TRBJ1-3; the match to TRBD1 covers 7 bases. The CDR3 has 14 amino acids. The V segment lost 7 bases and the J segment 0 bases; nucleotides outside the gene matches: 3. The germline CDR1 and CDR2 sequences are MNHEY and SVGAGI.

V usage is TRBV7-3 and J usage is TRBJ2-1, with TRBD2 identical over 9 bases. There are 15 residues in the CDR3. CDR1 SGHTA and CDR2 FQGTGA come from the germline V gene. V shed 1 base, J shed 6 bases, and the junction held 4 bases outside the gene matches. The CDR3 protein is CASSLSGGVSNEQFF. CDR3 bases: TGTGCCAGCAGCTTAAGCGGGGGGGTTTCCAATGAGCAGTTCTTC.

The V gene is TRBV7-2, the J gene TRBJ2-7; TRBD2 agrees at 15 bases. Per the germline V gene, CDR1 is SGHTA and CDR2 is FQGNSA. Germline trimming cut 0 bases from V and 2 bases from J; bases unmatched to any gene: 5. This CDR3 spans 18 amino acids. CDR3 protein: CASSLASGLAGGPYEQYF. CDR3 in DNA: TGTGCCAGCAGCTTAGCTTCCGGACTAGCGGGGGGGCCCTACGAGCAGTACTTC.

The chain is built from TRBV9 and TRBJ2-7; tentative D call: TRBD1 (5 bases). Looked up from germline, CDR1 is SGDLS and CDR2 is YYNGEE. The CDR3 runs to 15 residues. V lost 2 bases, J lost 3 bases, and 15 bases lay in between. The chain's CDR3 is CASSVGGAVDYEQYF. DNA for the CDR3: TGTGCCAGCAGCGTTGGTGGGGCCGTTGACTACGAGCAGTACTTC.

A single count supports this clone. V is TRBV9 and J is TRBJ2-5; a possible D gene is TRBD2 (6 bases). The V and J ends lost 0 bases and 3 bases respectively, with 12 bases between them. The CDR3 is 15 amino acids. Germline-derived CDR1 and CDR2 are SGDLS and YYNGEE. CDR3 bases: TGTGCCAGCAGCGTAGAAGGAGGGGAAGAAGAGACCCAGTACTTC. Translated: CASSVEGGEEETQYF.

The chain recombines TRBV5-1 with TRBJ2-7, with D possibly matching TRBD1 (5 bases). Trimming cost V 1 base and J 3 bases, with 17 bases left between them. The CDR3 runs to 16 residues. From germline, CDR1 is SGHRS and CDR2 YFSETQ. In DNA form, the CDR3 reads TGCGCCAGCAGCTTGTTAGGGGTCATATCGATCTACGAGCAGTACTTC. Protein: CASSLLGVISIYEQYF.

The chain combines TRBV5-1 with TRBJ2-1, with 9 bases aligning to TRBD1. This CDR3 is 14 amino acids long. The trim removed 4 bases at V and 6 bases at J, leaving 5 bases unmatched. Germline assignment: CDR1 SGHRS and CDR2 YFSETQ. CDR3 amino acids: CASSPGQGFNEQFF. The CDR3 DNA is TGCGCCAGCAGCCCGGGACAGGGATTCAATGAGCAGTTCTTC. Filled out from reference TRBV5-1 and TRBJ2-1, the complete variable domain reads KAGVTQTPRYLIKTRGQQVTLSCSPISGHRSVSWYQQTPGQGLQFLFEYFSETQRNKGNFPGRFSGRQFSNSRSEMNVSTLELGDSALYLCASSPGQGFNEQFFGPGTRLTVL.

V is TRBV4-3 and J is TRBJ2-3, with 13 bases matching TRBD2. The trim removed 3 bases at V and 0 bases at J, leaving 3 bases unmatched. Per the germline V gene, CDR1 is LGHNA and CDR2 is YSLEER. The CDR3 has 17 amino acids. CDR3 DNA sequence: TGCGCCAGCAGCCAGGGACTAGCGGGAACTAGCACAGATACGCAGTATTTT. Translating it yields CASSQGLAGTSTDTQYF.

This rearrangement joins TRBV2 to TRBJ2-1; 8 positions agree with TRBD2. Germline lookup yields CDR1 SNHLY and CDR2 FYNNEI. Trimming at V came to 6 bases and at J to 0 bases, leaving 19 bases not matched to a gene. The CDR3 contains 20 residues. The CDR3 nucleotides are TGTGCCAGCAGCTGGAGGTCGCGGGGGGCCGCACCCAGCTCCTACAATGAGCAGTTCTTC. It specifies CASSWRSRGAAPSSYNEQFF.

J is TRBJ2-3 and V is TRBV7-2; TRBD2 agrees at 9 bases. CDR3 length: 15 amino acids. Trimming removed 4 bases from V and 3 bases from J; junction bases left unmatched: 5. The V gene's germline CDR1 is SGHTA and CDR2 FQGNSA. CDR3 residues: CASSSLAGVTDTQYF. The DNA of the CDR3 is TGTGCCAGCAGCTCATTAGCGGGGGTGACAGATACGCAGTATTTT.